This is a list of T cell receptor beta chains from one sample in a study of human T cells and chemical hapten exposure. From the RACE reads, TCRdb called clonotypes with MiXCR, one entry per CDR3 protein. Of some 81,000 distinct CDR3 sequences listed, 9.5% to 13% are singletons. Sequenced here: whole blood, sampled in connection with sensitization to the hapten diphenylcyclopropenone (DPC). The receptors were gathered from a man aged 18-30 years with alopecia areata. Some clones in this sample may be carry-over from other donors' samples. The CDR3 runs from the conserved cysteine through the conserved F or W. A D gene is named only where the DNA matches it firmly. Part of the rows lack a size; the others show once, few, many or a class for expanded clones.

abundance	d_gene	v_gene	j_gene	CDR3aa	CDR3nt
many	-	TRBV5-3	TRBJ2-1	CARSLGQSYNEQFF	TGTGCCAGAAGCTTGGGACAGTCCTACAATGAGCAGTTCTTC
-	TRBD1	TRBV6-1	TRBJ1-5	CASRDRPRNQPQHF	TGTGCCAGCAGGGACAGGCCCCGCAATCAGCCCCAGCATTTT
many	TRBD2	TRBV6-4	TRBJ2-1	CASSDLTSGESNEQFF	TGTGCCAGCAGTGATCTGACTAGCGGGGAGAGTAATGAGCAGTTCTTC
many	TRBD1	TRBV7-6	TRBJ1-5	CASSLTGDPNQPQHF	TGTGCCAGCAGCCTGACAGGGGATCCTAATCAGCCCCAGCATTTT
many	-	TRBV3-1	TRBJ2-3	CASSQDPGTVTDTQYF	TGTGCCAGCAGCCAAGATCCCGGGACGGTCACAGATACGCAGTATTTT
-	-	TRBV12-2	TRBJ1-4	CASRCPGEVFATNEKLFF	TGTGCAAGTCGCTGCCCCGGCGAGGTTTTTGCAACTAATGAAAAACTGTTTTTT
few	-	TRBV7-3	TRBJ2-6	CASSFHLTGANVLTF	TGTGCCAGCAGCTTTCATCTTACTGGGGCCAACGTCCTGACTTTC
-	TRBD1	TRBV6-2/TRBV6-3	TRBJ2-1	CASSPPTGGGHEQFF	TGTGCCAGCAGTCCCCCAACAGGGGGCGGGCATGAGCAGTTCTTC
few	-	TRBV4-3	TRBJ1-4	CASSQAPGATNEKLFF	TGCGCCAGCAGCCAAGCGCCGGGGGCAACTAATGAAAAACTGTTTTTT
-	-	TRBV7-9	TRBJ2-1	CASSRKDLVYNEQFF	TGTGCCAGCAGCCGAAAGGACCTCGTATACAATGAGCAGTTCTTC
many	-	TRBV29-1	TRBJ1-4	CSVSVNEKLFF	TGCAGCGTCAGCGTTAATGAAAAACTGTTTTTT
many	-	TRBV6-2/TRBV6-3	TRBJ1-1	CASSYSRAPGTEAFF	TGTGCCAGCAGTTACTCCCGGGCCCCGGGCACTGAAGCTTTCTTT
few	TRBD1	TRBV11-3	TRBJ2-7	CASSPRDRFWEQYF	TGTGCCAGCAGCCCCCGGGACAGGTTCTGGGAGCAGTACTTC
-	-	TRBV20-1	TRBJ2-7	CGARVDRLNLYEQYF	TGCGGTGCTCGAGTCGACAGGCTAAACCTCTACGAGCAGTACTTC
-	-	TRBV29-1	TRBJ2-1	CSPALGRNEQFF	TGCAGCCCTGCGCTAGGTCGCAATGAGCAGTTCTTC
many	-	TRBV2	TRBJ2-2	CATGEGSHWTGELFF	TGTGCCACCGGGGAAGGTTCACATTGGACCGGGGAGCTGTTTTTT
many	TRBD1	TRBV7-9	TRBJ1-4	CASSIGTDEKLFF	TGTGCCAGCAGCATTGGGACAGATGAAAAACTGTTTTTT
-	TRBD1	TRBV3-1	TRBJ2-1	CASSQDRGRFF	TGTGCCAGCAGCCAGGACAGGGGTCGGTTCTTC
many	-	TRBV12-3/TRBV12-4	TRBJ1-1	CASSSGEEGTEAFF	TGTGCCAGCTCATCAGGGGAGGAAGGCACTGAAGCTTTCTTT
many	-	TRBV7-9	TRBJ2-5	CASSPRVRETQYF	TGTGCCAGCAGCCCCCGGGTACGGGAGACCCAGTACTTC
-	-	TRBV11-3	TRBJ2-1	CASSLEEATEQFF	TGTGCCAGCAGCTTAGAGGAAGCGACTGAGCAGTTCTTC
many	TRBD1	TRBV6-6	TRBJ1-6	CASSYAKTGRNSPLHF	TGTGCCAGCAGTTACGCCAAGACAGGGAGAAATTCACCCCTCCACTTT
-	-	TRBV7-6	TRBJ2-1	CASSPMSWGNEQFF	TGTGCCAGCAGCCCCATGTCGTGGGGGAATGAGCAGTTCTTC
few	TRBD1	TRBV5-1	TRBJ1-1	CASSNVQGIAEAFF	TGCGCCAGCAGCAACGTACAGGGGATCGCTGAAGCTTTCTTT
many	-	TRBV7-9	TRBJ2-7	CASSFRTIPEQYF	TGTGCCAGCAGCTTTAGGACTATTCCCGAGCAGTACTTC
-	TRBD1	TRBV9	TRBJ2-5	CASSTGGTGYQETQYF	TGTGCCAGCAGCACAGGGGGGACGGGGTACCAAGAGACCCAGTACTTC
many	-	TRBV19	TRBJ2-6	CASSLSSGANVLTF	TGTGCCAGTAGTCTAAGCTCTGGGGCCAACGTCCTGACTTTC